This TCR beta chain was found in a study of human T cells and chemical hapten exposure (dated by TCRdb to the early 2020s). In terms of the full investigation: For sensitization, 2% DPC in acetone was applied to a roughly 2 cm by roughly 2 cm area of upper inner arm skin. Patch testing on the upper back used Finn chambers containing 0.01% DPC, with scoring done after 6 days according to International Contact Dermatitis Research Group standards. Blood samples were taken from patients before sensitization (week 0) and at 2, 6 and about 24 weeks after DPC sensitization. The mostly female patient cohort included alopecia areata with under or over 50% scalp involvement, alopecia totalis and alopecia universalis. This study followed changes in the peripheral blood TCR repertoire in vivo during primary and secondary sensitization of alopecia patients to the hapten diphenylcyclopropenone (DPC). Approximately 28 alopecia patients gave blood for TCR sequencing at one to four time points (pre-sensitization, 2, 6 and 24 weeks). Libraries were pooled for sequencing, and variation in per-sample TCR yields was attributed mainly to small differences in library volumes within the pool. Throughout the study period of around 25 weeks, patients also received therapeutic DPC doses to the scalp every week. Broad study findings and their caveats: Compared with pre-sensitization or healthy control sets, expanded TCRs formed significantly more large CDR3 similarity clusters, which is consistent with antigen-driven responses. Alopecia, a presumed autoimmune disease, was present in all patients, so the immune response of the patients might differ from that of healthy individuals. Repeated subsampling changed both the strength of the expansion versus patch-test correlation and the threshold at which the correlation became significant. DPC sensitization did not change how many TCRs were above 1 in 1000 frequency, and no evidence was found of alterations in global repertoire structure. Patch test score was positively correlated with the number of PT1 expanded TCRs, with significance at thresholds 8, 16 and 32 but not at 4.

This specimen's time point label, interpreted: pre-sensitization, week 0. This specimen's treatment or condition label, interpreted: therapeutic diphenylcyclopropenone sensitization with weekly scalp DPC. Blood at each patch-test visit was drawn before the patch test was applied. Patients were considered eligible if aged 18 to 70, diagnosed with alopecia and deemed suitable for DPC therapy, and patients were excluded if pregnant. Total RNA was isolated from unfractionated whole blood collected in Tempus Blood RNA tubes. This clonotype was detected many times. Its antigen is still unknown. Qualities for individual bases were not recorded, and no much larger clone is one base off. Libraries were prepared through RACE. This sample was sequenced with a NextSeq 500. During library preparation, unique molecular identifiers were attached to individual cDNA molecules so that TCRs could be counted in a quantitative, reproducible way. Both TCR alpha and TCR beta chains were sequenced from each blood RNA sample. Under the source paper's analysis protocol: A median of about 87,000 TCRs per sample was observed, with a range of about 20,000 to 690,600. The Decombinator software suite was used to annotate V, J and CDR3 in the TCR reads. Every sample was subsampled to the same number of TCRs (28,000) for the PS versus PT1 abundance plots. TCRs were defined as expanded if absent before sensitization and observed at least eight times at the 2-week time point. TCRdb cleaned the public reads at Q25 with fastp, built clones with MiXCR and kept in-frame beta chains. Identical CDR3 protein sequences are pooled into one entry, listed with their most common genes and DNA. TCRdb's processing, not the authors' own work, is the source of the V and J calls. Across this sample there are approximately 400,000 distinct CDR3 sequences, with 5% to 6.5% seen only once. Of the sample, just over 2.5% falls within the top ten clones.

Ends trimmed: V by 8 bases, J by 5 bases; bases unmatched to a gene: 8. CDR1 and CDR2, looked up from the germline V gene (reference sequence), are MNHEY and SMNVEV. The CDR3 numbers 13 residues from cysteine through phenylalanine. Here the CDR3 DNA is all that survives: 39 bases in frame from base 1. Material: whole blood, obtained in connection with sensitization to the hapten diphenylcyclopropenone (DPC). This TCR was recovered from a woman aged 50 to 60 with alopecia areata. Some clones in this sample may be carry-over from other donors' samples. The chain uses TRBV27 and TRBJ2-7, and 8 bases in between align with TRBD2. The nucleotides are TGTGCCAGCCGAGTCCATAGCGGGGACGAGCAGTACTTC. It translates to CASRVHSGDEQYF.